Shown below are 30 T cell receptor beta chains from a single sample sequenced in a study of T-cell reconstitution after alpha-beta-depleted transplantation in children. Unique molecular identifiers were incorporated during preparation of the TCRbeta library. TCRdb itself ran the PCR reads through MiXCR, one entry per CDR3 protein. The repertoire holds about 540,000 distinct CDR3 sequences, with approximately 16% as singletons. The specimen comprised PBMCs from the stem cell graft donor, sampled from the stem cell graft. The receptor set was obtained from a human donor who donated a stem cell graft to a child with acute lymphoblastic leukemia.

This clonotype appeared many times. This chain links TRBV27 with TRBJ2-1, with D perhaps TRBD1 or TRBD2 (6 bases each). Trimming cost V 0 bases and J 0 bases, with 12 bases left between them. In germline, CDR1 is MNHEY, CDR2 SMNVEV (reference sequence). The CDR3 sequence is 17 residues long. Written as DNA, the CDR3 is TGTGCCAGCAGTTTATCGTCGGGGGCCGGCTCCTACAATGAGCAGTTCTTC. It encodes CASSLSSGAGSYNEQFF.

This clonotype was observed once. The chain joins TRBV12-3 or TRBV12-4 to TRBJ1-5, with TRBD1 matching 11 bases. There are 18 residues in the CDR3. V gave up 3 bases and J gave up 2 bases; unmatched junction bases: 9. The CDR3 loop is CASSFKDRGRWGNQPQHF. DNA for the CDR3: TGTGCCAGCAGTTTCAAGGACAGGGGGCGGTGGGGCAATCAGCCCCAGCATTTT.

The CDR3 DNA reads TGTGCCAGCAGTCACCCGTTAGCGGGAGTAGGCACCGGGGAGCTGTTTTTT. Its translation is CASSHPLAGVGTGELFF. The V and J genes are TRBV12-3 or TRBV12-4 and TRBJ2-2; 9 positions match TRBD2. The CDR3 runs 17 residues. Losses at the gene ends were 5 bases for V and 4 bases for J; bases not matched to a gene: 11.

This clonotype has more than one count but fewer than ten. This sequence joins TRBV5-1 and TRBJ2-3; D is undetermined. The CDR3 runs 12 residues. Trimming cost V 0 bases and J 7 bases, with 6 bases left between them. Germline values: CDR1 SGHRS, CDR2 YFSETQ. The CDR3 DNA is TGCGCCAGCAGCTTGGACGTGAATACGCAGTATTTT. This translates into CASSLDVNTQYF.

The chain uses TRBV7-3 and TRBJ2-3; 7 nucleotides line up with TRBD2. The V gene end was trimmed by 2 bases and the J gene end by 8 bases; junction bases not matched to a gene: 4. The CDR3 has 13 residues. The germline gives CDR1 SGHTA, CDR2 FQGTGA. CDR3 loop: CASSLSSGGTQYF. DNA for the CDR3: TGTGCCAGCAGCTTATCGTCGGGGGGTACGCAGTATTTT.

J is TRBJ1-5 and V is TRBV7-9; tentative D call: TRBD1 (5 bases). The CDR3 is 14 amino acids. Germline CDR1 SEHNR, CDR2 FQNEAQ (reference sequence). V was trimmed by 1 base and J by 5 bases, leaving 9 bases between them. This CDR3 is CASSLGGLYQPQHF. Here the CDR3 DNA reads TGTGCCAGCAGCTTAGGGGGGTTATATCAGCCCCAGCATTTT.

The chain recombines TRBV7-3 with TRBJ2-1; D unclear. Trimming stripped 5 bases from V and 5 bases from J, with 13 bases between. CDR1 is SGHTA and CDR2 is FQGTGA in the germline V gene. The CDR3 spans 14 residues. CDR3 in amino acids: CASSPGTPDNEQFF. CDR3 DNA: TGTGCCAGCAGCCCCGGCACGCCTGACAATGAGCAGTTCTTC.

The chain recombines TRBV19 with TRBJ2-3; possibly TRBD1 for D (6 bases). Trimming stripped 9 bases from V and 2 bases from J, with 12 bases between. The CDR3 contains 13 residues. Germline-derived CDR1 and CDR2 are LNHDA and SQIVND (reference sequence). The CDR3 region is CASGTSLTDTQYF. DNA of the CDR3: TGTGCCAGCGGGACATCACTCACAGATACGCAGTATTTT.

The chain is built from TRBV21-1 and TRBJ2-3. TRBV21-1 is annotated as a pseudogene. The CDR3 extends over 15 amino acids. CDR3: CASSTQRGSTDTQYF. CDR3 sequence (DNA): TGTGCCAGCAGCACCCAACGGGGTAGCACAGATACGCAGTATTTT.

A few counts support this clonotype. This chain connects TRBV20-1 to TRBJ1-5, with unresolved D. CDR1 DFQATT and CDR2 SNEGSKA come from the germline V gene (reference sequence). The CDR3 loop spans 16 amino acids. V was trimmed by 7 bases and J by 0 bases, leaving 19 bases between them. CDR3 coding DNA: TGCAGTGGCAGCGGGTCTTTCACTTTTAGCAATCAGCCCCAGCATTTT. It translates to CSGSGSFTFSNQPQHF.

This clonotype was counted a few times. This chain uses TRBV20-1 with TRBJ2-7, with D tentatively TRBD2 (6 bases). Trimming removed 6 bases at V and 0 bases at J, with 12 bases between. Germline V gene sequence: CDR1 DFQATT, CDR2 SNEGSKA (reference sequence). There are 13 residues in the CDR3. In nucleotides, the CDR3 is TGCAGTGCAGGGTGGGAGGACTCCTACGAGCAGTACTTC. It codes for CSAGWEDSYEQYF.

This clonotype showed up many times. The chain couples TRBV3-1 to TRBJ2-2; 8 bases are a match to TRBD2. The germline V gene encodes CDR1 LGHDT and CDR2 YNNKEL (reference sequence). The length of the CDR3 is 17 residues. The V gene end was trimmed by 1 base and the J gene end by 2 bases; junction bases not matched to a gene: 6. The CDR3 DNA reads TGTGCCAGCAGCCAAGTGGCCGCGGGAGGAAACACCGGGGAGCTGTTTTTT. Translated: CASSQVAAGGNTGELFF.

V and J are TRBV15 and TRBJ1-5; 8 bases line up with TRBD1. Germline CDR1 LNHNV, CDR2 YYDKDF (reference sequence). The CDR3 runs to 17 residues. Unmatched junction bases numbered 11, after V lost 0 bases and J lost 7 bases. The CDR3 protein is CATSRDPRTGYGQPQHF. As DNA, the CDR3 is TGTGCCACCAGCAGAGATCCGAGGACAGGGTACGGCCAGCCCCAGCATTTT.

This chain joins TRBV20-1 and TRBJ1-1, with 10 bases matching TRBD1. Trimming removed 1 base from V and 5 bases from J; junction bases left unmatched: 10. Germline values: CDR1 DFQATT, CDR2 SNEGSKA (reference sequence). The length of the CDR3 is 16 residues. The CDR3 region has the DNA TGCAGTGCTAGAGTGTATACCGGGACAGGGGATACTGAAGCTTTCTTT. It yields the protein CSARVYTGTGDTEAFF.

CDR3 DNA sequence: TGCAGTGCTAGAGATGATAGTGGTGGGGACGAGCAGTACTTC. It yields the protein CSARDDSGGDEQYF. This rearrangement joins TRBV20-1 to TRBJ2-7, with no clear D. The germline gives CDR1 DFQATT, CDR2 SNEGSKA (reference sequence). V was pared by 0 bases and J by 5 bases, with 14 bases between. The length of the CDR3 is 14 residues.

This clonotype was counted between two and nine times. The chain recombines TRBV6-5 with TRBJ2-7; D remains unclear. The CDR3 covers 13 residues. The V end was cut by 3 bases, the J end by 7 bases, with 13 bases between. Germline V CDR1 and CDR2: MNHEY, SVGAGI. CDR3 nucleotides: TGTGCCAGCAGTTATAACCCGACCTCGGAGCAGTACTTC. Translation: CASSYNPTSEQYF.

The chain carries TRBV11-2 and TRBJ2-3; 7 bases match TRBD2. Germline assignment: CDR1 SGHAT and CDR2 FQNNGV. The CDR3 is 17 amino acids. The ends lost 6 bases at V and 3 bases at J; junction bases unmatched: 15. CDR3: CASSPGGGGPLTDTQYF. As DNA, the CDR3 is TGTGCCAGCAGTCCTGGTGGGGGAGGGCCATTGACAGATACGCAGTATTTT.

As to this clonotype: An end of the junction does not agree with germline; a read error may underlie this. The chain carries TRBV10-1 and TRBJ2-1, with no clear D. CDR1 WNHNN and CDR2 SYGVQD come from the germline V gene (reference sequence). CDR3 length equals 10 residues. This CDR3 is CASGDYEQFF. The CDR3 DNA is TGCGCCAGCGGTGACTATGAGCAGTTCTTC.

The V and J genes are TRBV20-1 and TRBJ2-7, with 10 bases fitting TRBD2. Trimming at V came to 3 bases and at J to 2 bases, leaving 7 bases not matched to a gene. The CDR3 is 15 residues long. CDR1 DFQATT and CDR2 SNEGSKA come from the germline V gene (reference sequence). CDR3: CSASPRLAGAYEQYF. The CDR3 DNA is TGCAGTGCTAGTCCGCGGCTAGCGGGAGCCTACGAGCAGTACTTC.

This clonotype turned up a few times. The chain employs TRBV9 and TRBJ2-1; 12 bases are shared with TRBD2. The CDR3 contains 16 residues. The V and J ends lost 4 bases and 5 bases, in that order; junction bases with no gene match: 7. Looked up from germline, CDR1 is SGDLS and CDR2 is YYNGEE. The CDR3 DNA reads as TGTGCCAGCAGCCCTAGCGGGAGGGCCGACAACAATGAGCAGTTCTTC. This codes for CASSPSGRADNNEQFF.

The count of this clonotype is one. J is TRBJ2-3 and V is TRBV28; 8 bases match TRBD2. The ends lost 2 bases at V and 5 bases at J; junction bases unmatched: 9. Germline V CDR1 and CDR2: MDHEN, SYDVKM. The CDR3 is 16 amino acids. This chain's CDR3 is CASSLGLLAVGDTQYF. In DNA form, the CDR3 reads TGTGCCAGCAGTTTAGGTTTACTAGCGGTTGGAGATACGCAGTATTTT. Looking up the rest from reference TRBV28 and TRBJ2-3 gives the full variable domain: DVKVTQSSRYLVKRTGEKVFLECVQDMDHENMFWYRQDPGLGLRLIYFSYDVKMKEKGDIPEGYSVSREKKERFSLILESASTNQTSMYLCASSLGLLAVGDTQYFGPGTRLTVL.

The chain has TRBV7-9 and TRBJ1-4; 9 bases match TRBD1. J was trimmed by 7 bases and V by 3 bases; bases with no gene match: 6. The CDR3 covers 15 residues. In germline, CDR1 is SEHNR, CDR2 FQNEAQ (reference sequence). CDR3 amino acids: CASSLLGQGVEKLFF. The CDR3 DNA is TGTGCCAGCAGCTTGTTGGGACAGGGTGTTGAAAAACTGTTTTTT.

This clonotype was seen a handful of times. The chain joins TRBV2 to TRBJ2-7; the D is unclear. The CDR3 runs 13 residues. In germline, CDR1 is SNHLY, CDR2 FYNNEI. Trimming removed 0 bases at V and 11 bases at J, with 14 bases between. Here the CDR3 reads CASSEAAGEVEYF. CDR3 nucleotides: TGTGCCAGCAGTGAAGCCGCAGGAGAGGTGGAGTACTTC.

The chain links TRBV29-1 to TRBJ2-3; 8 positions match TRBD1. The J segment lost 2 bases and the V segment lost 1 base, leaving 8 bases of the junction unmatched. There are 16 residues in the CDR3. Germline V gene data show CDR1 as SQVTM and CDR2 as ANQGSEA. The CDR3 bases are TGCAGCGTTGAAGCCACCGGGACAGGACCCACAGATACGCAGTATTTT. Protein: CSVEATGTGPTDTQYF.

The genes are TRBV7-9 and TRBJ2-1; D may be TRBD2 (6 bases). V was pared by 5 bases and J by 8 bases, with 13 bases between. Germline V lookup: CDR1 SEHNR, CDR2 FQNEAQ (reference sequence). The length of the CDR3 is 13 residues. The CDR3 protein is CASSPRGFHEQFF. The DNA for the CDR3 is TGTGCCAGCAGCCCCCGGGGGTTCCATGAGCAGTTCTTC.

The V and J genes are TRBV7-9 and TRBJ2-3, with TRBD1 as a possible D gene (5 bases). The CDR3 sequence is 14 residues long. The germline V and J ends were trimmed by 2 bases and 6 bases, with 12 bases remaining between them. Per germline, CDR1 SEHNR and CDR2 FQNEAQ (reference sequence). The CDR3 nucleotides read TGTGCCAGCAGCTTAACAGGACGGCGGGATACGCAGTATTTT. The encoded protein is CASSLTGRRDTQYF.

This clonotype was observed a handful of times. The chain combines TRBV5-1 with TRBJ2-5; D could derive from TRBD1 or TRBD2 (5 bases each). Germline assignment: CDR1 SGHRS and CDR2 YFSETQ. V was shortened by 4 bases and J by 2 bases, with 15 bases between the two germline ends. The CDR3 runs to 15 residues. CDR3 residues: CASSPWDPQQETQYF. In DNA form, the CDR3 reads TGCGCCAGCAGCCCATGGGACCCCCAGCAAGAGACCCAGTACTTC.

The chain carries TRBV29-1 and TRBJ2-1, with D uncertain. CDR1 and CDR2 from the germline V gene are SQVTM and ANQGSEA. Trimming stripped 5 bases from V and 5 bases from J, with 4 bases between. The CDR3 extends over 10 amino acids. The CDR3 DNA follows: TGCAGCGTTAAGGACAATGAGCAGTTCTTC. It specifies CSVKDNEQFF.

The chain links TRBV5-8 to TRBJ1-1; D is unclear. Germline V gives CDR1 SGHTS, CDR2 YDEGEE. Trimming removed 3 bases at V and 8 bases at J, with 17 bases between. This CDR3 has 14 amino acids. CDR3 DNA: TGTGCCAGCAGCTGGACCTACGGGCTGGCCGAAGCTTTCTTT. Residues: CASSWTYGLAEAFF. The full variable domain, with the rest looked up from reference TRBV5-8 and TRBJ1-1, is EAGVTQSPTHLIKTRGQQATLRCSPISGHTSVYWYQQALGLGLQFLLWYDEGEERNRGNFPPRFSGRQFPNYSSELNVNALELEDSALYLCASSWTYGLAEAFFGQGTRLTVV.

This clonotype was seen a single time. This chain uses TRBV28 with TRBJ2-7, with TRBD1 matching 12 bases. CDR3 length equals 16 residues. Per germline, CDR1 MDHEN and CDR2 SYDVKM. The ends lost 5 bases at V and 0 bases at J; junction bases unmatched: 5. The CDR3 nucleotides are TGTGCCAGCAGTCAGGGGACAGGGGGCAGCTCCTACGAGCAGTACTTC. This gives the protein CASSQGTGGSSYEQYF.